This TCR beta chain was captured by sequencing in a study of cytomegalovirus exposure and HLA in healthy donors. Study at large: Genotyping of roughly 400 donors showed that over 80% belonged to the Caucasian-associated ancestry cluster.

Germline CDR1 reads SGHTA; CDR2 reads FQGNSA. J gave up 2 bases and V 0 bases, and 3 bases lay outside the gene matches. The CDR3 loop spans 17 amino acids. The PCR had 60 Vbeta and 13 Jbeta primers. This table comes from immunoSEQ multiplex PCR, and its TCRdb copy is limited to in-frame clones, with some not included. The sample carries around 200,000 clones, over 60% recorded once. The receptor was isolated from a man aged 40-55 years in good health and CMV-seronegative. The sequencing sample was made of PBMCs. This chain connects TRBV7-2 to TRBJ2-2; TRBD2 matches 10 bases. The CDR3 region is CASSLAALAGNTGELFF. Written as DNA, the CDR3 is TGTGCCAGCAGCTTAGCGGCACTAGCGGGAAACACCGGGGAGCTGTTTTTT.